The clone carrying this T cell receptor beta chain was counted many times. Its antigen is still unknown. This entry is derived from a study of Graves' ophthalmopathy and Graves' hyperthyroidism. General study results and limits: Predictions made by the model for ophthalmopathy progression reached roughly 70% sensitivity and approximately 78% specificity.

Scientists amplified the TCR beta CDR3 regions from RNA transcripts. The workflow started with a first-round RT-PCR run with HTBI primers and then moved on to a second-round multiplex PCR. One entry per CDR3 protein, called by TCRdb with MiXCR from the multiplex PCR reads. In the table there are 740,000 or so distinct CDR3 sequences, around 40% of which are singletons. Trimming removed 2 bases from V and 0 bases from J, with 8 bases in between. The CDR3 is made up of 15 amino acids. CDR1 SGHTA and CDR2 FQGNSA come from the germline V gene. This sequence originates from an adult man with Graves' ophthalmopathy. Source material: peripheral blood. The J gene is TRBJ1-5, the V gene TRBV7-2; D is unclear. The CDR3 nucleotides are TGTGCCAGCAGCTTATTGCCAAATAGCAATCAGCCCCAGCATTTT. Residues: CASSLLPNSNQPQHF.